This TCR beta chain was sequenced during a study of cytomegalovirus exposure and HLA in healthy donors. On the study more broadly: Prior work identified some 120 million unique TCR beta sequences in 150 million to 200 million T cells. General observations from the study: An apparent linkage of common viral pathogens to several of the most significant clusters emerged in a later analysis. Earlier analysis yielded a pattern in which most TCR beta V segments were productive about 90% or about 30% of the time.

As for this clone: Its antigen is unidentified.

The PCR had 60 Vbeta and 13 Jbeta primers. The method was immunoSEQ multiplex PCR; TCRdb's version includes in-frame clones alone and lacks a portion of them. The table shows hundreds of thousands of clones, with roughly 70% occurring only once. The V gene's germline CDR1 is SGHTA and CDR2 FQGNSA. The CDR3 runs 15 residues. Those who donated were healthy bone marrow donors. The rearrangement links TRBV7-2 to TRBJ2-5; no clear D. The tail of the sequence fits TRBJ2-7 better, so the J call may be wrong. The TCR sequence derives from a female donor in good health and CMV-seronegative. Sequencing was performed on PBMCs. CDR3 sequence: CASSLVSRNSYEQYF. CDR3 in DNA: TGTGCCAGCAGCTTAGTTTCTCGAAACTCCTACGAGCAGTACTTC.